This record concerns one T cell receptor beta chain sequence. Its antigen is as yet unknown. V dropped 3 bases and J dropped 4 bases, with 12 bases sitting between them. This CDR3 contains 14 residues. These data belong to a study of T-cell memory formation after mild COVID-19. On the study more broadly: There were largely donor-specific TCR clusters. General study results and limits: Cross-reactive memory appears to have joined, as suggested by some responding clones showing up in pre-infection memory.

Using its own MiXCR run on the 5' RACE reads, TCRdb lists one record per CDR3 protein. The profile covers roughly 300,000 distinct CDR3 sequences, with around 15% appearing a single time and approximately 25% taken by the ten largest. This TCR derives from a young man who had mild COVID-19 (a few samples of this study predate the infection). Cell type and time point are not known. Material: PBMCs or a T cell subset sorted from them (not recorded which). The rearrangement links TRBV12-3 or TRBV12-4 to TRBJ1-1; D uncertain. This CDR3 reads CASSFLSGFTEAFF. CDR3 nucleotides: TGTGCCAGCAGTTTCTTGTCGGGCTTCACTGAAGCTTTCTTT.